This TCR beta chain was identified in a study of T cells in Graves' hyperthyroidism and ophthalmopathy. The CDR3 regions of TCR beta were amplified from RNA transcripts. First-round RT-PCR targeting the TCR CDR3 was performed with the HTBI primer set. TCRdb independently ran MiXCR on the multiplex PCR reads; one entry per CDR3 protein. The repertoire consists of roughly 550,000 distinct CDR3 sequences, with 15% to 20% occurring once and the leading ten covering around 28%. PBMCs were obtained from 9 to 10 ml fresh peripheral blood. The CDR3 sequence is 11 residues long. From germline, CDR1 is SEHNR and CDR2 FQNEAQ (reference sequence). After removal of 5 bases from V and 11 bases from J, the junction contained 5 bases not matched to a gene. This clonotype has a handful of counts.

Sequencing input: blood. V usage is TRBV7-9 and J usage is TRBJ1-1; 7 bases are shared with TRBD1. This clonotype was obtained from a woman aged 25 to 39 with Graves' ophthalmopathy. For the CDR3, the DNA is TGTGCCAGCAGCGAGGGACAGAGCGCTTTCTTT. Protein product: CASSEGQSAFF.